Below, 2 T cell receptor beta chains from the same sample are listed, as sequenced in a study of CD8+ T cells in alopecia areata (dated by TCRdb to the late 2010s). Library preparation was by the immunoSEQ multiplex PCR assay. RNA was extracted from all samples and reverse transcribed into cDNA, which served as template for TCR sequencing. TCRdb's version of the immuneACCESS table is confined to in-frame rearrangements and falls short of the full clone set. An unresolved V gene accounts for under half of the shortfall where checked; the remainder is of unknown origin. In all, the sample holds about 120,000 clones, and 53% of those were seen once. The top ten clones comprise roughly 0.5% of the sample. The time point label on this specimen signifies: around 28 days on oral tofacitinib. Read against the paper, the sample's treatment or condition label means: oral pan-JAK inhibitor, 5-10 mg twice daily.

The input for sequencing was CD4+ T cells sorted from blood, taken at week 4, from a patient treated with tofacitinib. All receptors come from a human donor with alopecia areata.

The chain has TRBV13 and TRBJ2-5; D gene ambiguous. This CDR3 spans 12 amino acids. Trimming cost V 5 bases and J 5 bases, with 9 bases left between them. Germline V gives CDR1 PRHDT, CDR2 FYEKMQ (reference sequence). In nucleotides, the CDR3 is TGTGCCAGCAGCCTATCGCGGGAGACCCAGTACTTC. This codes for CASSLSRETQYF.

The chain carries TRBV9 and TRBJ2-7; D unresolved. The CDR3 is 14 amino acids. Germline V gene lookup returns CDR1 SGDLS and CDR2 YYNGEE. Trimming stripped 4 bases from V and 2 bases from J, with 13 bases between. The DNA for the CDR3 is TGTGCCAGCAGCCCAGGACCGACCGCCTACGAGCAGTACTTC. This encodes CASSPGPTAYEQYF.